A single T cell receptor (beta chain) is shown here with its context. Its antigen is not yet known. It has no much larger one-base neighbor in the sample; base qualities were not kept. This specimen comes from a study of shared clonotypes between healthy human individuals (dated by TCRdb to 2020 to 2021). Broadly, across the study: Three men and two women, aged 18 to 49 years, made up the cohort. For each donor, three plates each were used for CD4 naive and CD4 memory, two plates were used for CD8 naive, and one plate was used for CD8 memory. To estimate repertoire size and how much clonotypes are shared between individuals, the study performed deep sequencing of blood TCR repertoires from roughly five healthy adults. Different laboratories and diverse techniques were used to prepare libraries and sequence TCR repertoires, to increase sequencing depth and limit assay-specific biases. Leukapheresis yielded between about 0.9 and 9.5 billion PBMCs per donor. Beyond this particular receptor, the publication reports: Only blood was sampled, and tissue TCR repertoires likely differ from those in blood. Compared with non-shared clonotypes, clonotypes shared by all four sorted-subset donors had higher generation probabilities. Rarefaction of sorted-subset datasets indicated incomplete sequencing despite the large sequencing depth. Estimated clonotype richness was generally larger for naive than for memory subsets. About 5% of naive CD4, approximately 3.7% of naive CD8, 2% to 2.5% of memory CD4, and about 0.4% of memory CD8 clonotypes were shared across several donors. Pairwise subsampling led to the expectation that sequencing depth would affect the degree of clonotype sharing among donors. The genetic and exposure-history diversity represented was limited by the small number of donors.

Healthy HIV-negative adults with no recently reported acute infections or vaccinations were included as donors. Only Caucasian adults living in Nashville, Tennessee, USA were represented among the donors. Magnetic negative selection was used to enrich CD4+ T cells, after which naive cells were positively selected on CD45RA and the negative fraction became the memory subset. After blood collection by leukapheresis, PBMCs were isolated using Ficoll-Histopaque density gradient centrifugation and then cryopreserved in the vapor phase of liquid nitrogen. Purity and quantity of every magnetically sorted T cell population were checked by analytical flow cytometry. Genomic DNA was isolated from each sorted fraction and quantified by UV absorbance on a Nanodrop 2000c. Using the deep immunoSEQ assay, TCR CDR3 regions were amplified from genomic DNA by multiplex PCR. Extracted genomic DNA from each cell subset was distributed evenly across all wells of several immunoSEQ 96-well plates, and each plate was treated as a replicate. For sorted subsets, around 0.2 ug genomic DNA, equal to 25,000 to 35,000 T cell genomes, was loaded into each replicate PCR. Purified libraries were measured with a Qubit 3.0 fluorometer, size-checked on a Bioanalyzer 2100, and measured again with the KAPA Library Quantification kit. A separate single-read 150-cycle Illumina NextSeq 550 flow cell was used to sequence each immunoSEQ 96-well plate. From the authors' description of their analysis: Because the immunoSEQ output included only junctional sequences and no quality scores, the filtering could not be the same as the filtering used for full-length reads. Sequences were annotated with PyIR, a Python wrapper for IgBLAST v1.9, and V/J genes and CDR3 were assigned using IMGT germline references. Reads with weak V/J assignments (E-value above 1e-6), missing CDR3, stop codons, out-of-frame junctions, or ambiguous translated residues were removed. V3J clonotypes were defined as sequences sharing the same inferred V gene, J gene, and CDR3 amino acid sequence. Percentage overlap between repertoires was calculated by dividing the number of shared unique clonotypes by the size of the smaller repertoire. Repertoire richness was assessed with RTK rarefaction, the Chao1 estimator, and Recon v2.1 estimates of unobserved clonotypes. Generation probabilities were computed with OLGA for all TCRbeta clonotypes obtained by the gDNA method from a few donors. The immuneACCESS repertoire file appears here via TCRdb, limited to in-frame rearrangements. These files lack a portion of the clones; in checked studies, under half of the deficit traces to unresolved V genes, and the cause of the others is not known. That table is the source of V, J and clone size, and D and trimming were worked out from the DNA. The table for this sample lists 2 million to 3 million clones; just over 90% of them were counted only once. Over 0.12% of the sample goes to the ten largest clones.

V gives up 5 bases and J gives up 15 bases, and the segment between their germline ends measures 8 bases. The germline V gene provides CDR1 MNHGY and CDR2 SAAAGT. Including the terminal cysteine and phenylalanine, the CDR3 comprises 9 residues. The DNA shown is the 27-base CDR3, in frame from base 1. Input material: naive CD4+ T cells sorted from blood. In light of the paper, this sample's cell subset or site label describes: CD45RA+ positively selected. The TCR originated in a man aged 18 to 29 in good health. The rearranged chain carries TRBV6-8 and TRBJ1-5, with no reliable assignment of the D segment. Read as DNA, the sequence is TGTGCCAGCAGTAAGTCGGGGCATTTT. Its protein reads: CASSKSGHF.